The clone carrying this TCR beta chain was seen repeatedly, ten times or more. Its antigen is not known. V was shortened by 6 bases and J by 3 bases, with 17 bases between the two germline ends. The CDR3 totals 16 residues. Per germline, CDR1 SNHLY and CDR2 FYNNEI. This specimen comes from a study of T cells in Graves' hyperthyroidism and ophthalmopathy. Turning to the study itself: Prior to any treatment, at the point of initial diagnosis, peripheral blood was collected. Study-wide points: Most thyroid clonotypes with frequency above 0.001 were detected in blood.

Researchers defined stable Graves' hyperthyroidism as no ophthalmopathy progression within 18 months. TCR beta CDR3 sequences were amplified from RNA transcripts. HTBI primers were used for first-round RT-PCR of the TCR CDR3. TCRdb itself ran the multiplex PCR reads through MiXCR, one entry per CDR3 protein. The table has some 400,000 distinct CDR3 sequences, under 20% seen once. The sequenced sample consisted of blood. This receptor was identified in a woman younger than 35 with Graves' hyperthyroidism. The rearrangement links TRBV2 to TRBJ2-2, with D possibly TRBD1 on 6 matching bases. The CDR3 DNA sequence: TGTGCCAGCAGCTCACCGAGTACAGGGTACACCGGGGAGCTGTTTTTT. Translating it yields CASSSPSTGYTGELFF.